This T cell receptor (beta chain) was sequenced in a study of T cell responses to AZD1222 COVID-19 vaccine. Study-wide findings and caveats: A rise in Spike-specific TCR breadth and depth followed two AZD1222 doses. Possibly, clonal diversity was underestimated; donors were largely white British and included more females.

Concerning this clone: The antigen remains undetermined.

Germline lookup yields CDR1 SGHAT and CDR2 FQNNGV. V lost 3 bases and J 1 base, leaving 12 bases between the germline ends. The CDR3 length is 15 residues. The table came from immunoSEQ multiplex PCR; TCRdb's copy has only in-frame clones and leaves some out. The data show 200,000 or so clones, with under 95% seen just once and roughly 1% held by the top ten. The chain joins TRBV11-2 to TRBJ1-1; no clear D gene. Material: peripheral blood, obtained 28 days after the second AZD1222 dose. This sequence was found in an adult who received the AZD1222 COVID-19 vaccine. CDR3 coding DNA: TGTGCCAGCAGCTTGGGCGGACGGTCGAACACTGAAGCTTTCTTT. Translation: CASSLGGRSNTEAFF.